These T cell receptor beta chains were read from a single sample in a study of cytomegalovirus exposure and HLA in healthy donors. Sequencing was performed with immunoSEQ multiplex PCR; in TCRdb, only in-frame clones are kept and a portion is missing. The table lists about 110,000 clones, under 85% of them singletons. Sequencing was done on a sample of PBMCs. The source is a woman between 18 and 29 years old in good health and CMV-seronegative. Both conserved end residues are part of each CDR3. D genes are given only for firm matches. Size values are once, few and many counts, or a class for expanded clones, and some rows have none.

>-|TRBV18|16|-|TRBJ1-3
CASSRQTPQTGNTIYF
TGTGCCAGCTCCCGACAGACTCCCCAGACTGGAAACACCATATATTTT
>TRBD2|TRBV2|15|-|TRBJ2-1
CASSELRGDYNEQFF
TGTGCCAGCAGTGAATTGCGGGGGGACTACAATGAGCAGTTCTTC
>TRBD1|TRBV7-9|12|few|TRBJ1-2
CASSFGQDGYTF
TGTGCCAGCAGCTTTGGACAGGATGGCTACACCTTC
>-|TRBV11-2|14|-|TRBJ1-3
CASSPGLVGNTIYF
TGTGCCAGCAGCCCCGGACTAGTTGGAAACACCATATATTTT
>TRBD1|TRBV10-3|16|-|TRBJ1-1
CAISDRDRGGWTEAFF
TGTGCCATCAGTGATCGGGACAGGGGGGGATGGACTGAAGCTTTCTTT
>-|TRBV6-6|13|few|TRBJ2-5
CASSTDIQETQYF
TGTGCCAGCAGTACGGACATACAAGAGACCCAGTACTTC
>TRBD1|TRBV9|13|-|TRBJ1-2
CASRGDRLHGYTF
TGTGCCAGCAGGGGGGACAGGCTCCATGGCTACACCTTC
>-|TRBV27|14|-|TRBJ1-6
CASSLSRGNSPLHF
TGTGCCAGCAGTTTATCCAGGGGCAATTCACCCCTCCACTTT
>-|TRBV18|11|-|TRBJ2-7
CASSPNYEQYF
TGTGCCAGCTCACCCAACTACGAGCAGTACTTC
>TRBD2|TRBV30|18|-|TRBJ2-1
CAWSVRASGGLASNEQFF
TGTGCCTGGAGTGTTAGGGCTAGCGGGGGCCTCGCAAGCAATGAGCAGTTCTTC
>TRBD1|TRBV6-5|15|-|TRBJ2-3
CASSRTGVRTDTQYF
TGTGCCAGCAGCCGAACAGGGGTGAGAACAGATACGCAGTATTTT
>TRBD2|TRBV27|13|-|TRBJ2-7
CASRLAGGSEQYF
TGTGCCAGCAGACTAGCGGGGGGCTCCGAGCAGTACTTC
>-|TRBV30|16|-|TRBJ1-2
CAWSALTGFTNYGYTF
TGTGCCTGGAGTGCACTAACGGGGTTTACTAACTATGGCTACACCTTC
>TRBD1|TRBV7-8|14|once|TRBJ2-5
CASSPGTAQETQYF
TGTGCCAGCAGCCCGGGGACAGCACAAGAGACCCAGTACTTC
>TRBD2|TRBV5-6|18|-|TRBJ2-1
CASSKTTGTSGGVGEQFF
TGTGCCAGCAGCAAAACTACCGGGACTAGCGGGGGGGTAGGGGAGCAGTTCTTC
>-|TRBV7-6|13|once|TRBJ2-2
CASSSRQSGELFF
TGTGCCAGCAGCTCACGACAGTCCGGGGAGCTGTTTTTT
>-|TRBV11-3|14|-|TRBJ2-1
CASSAEQGVGEQFF
TGTGCCAGCAGCGCAGAACAGGGCGTAGGAGAGCAGTTCTTC
>TRBD2|TRBV11-3|15|-|TRBJ2-1
CASSWNGGDKNEQFF
TGTGCCAGCAGCTGGAACGGGGGGGATAAGAATGAGCAGTTCTTC
>-|TRBV4-1|15|few|TRBJ2-2
CASSQAGQRHGELFF
TGCGCCAGCAGCCAAGCAGGACAGAGACACGGGGAGCTGTTTTTT
>-|TRBV9|15|-|TRBJ1-3
CASSVDGSSGNTIYF
TGTGCCAGCAGCGTAGATGGGAGCTCTGGAAACACCATATATTTT
>-|TRBV6-1|14|-|TRBJ1-1
CASRIFTGNTEAFF
TGTGCCAGCAGGATTTTTACGGGGAACACTGAAGCTTTCTTT
>TRBD1|TRBV7-9|15|-|TRBJ2-3
CGWGRGQGSTDTQYF
TGTGGATGGGGGAGAGGACAGGGGTCGACAGATACGCAGTATTTT
>-|TRBV28|15|once|TRBJ1-1
CASSLFWTEDTEAFF
TGTGCCAGCAGTTTATTTTGGACAGAAGACACTGAAGCTTTCTTT
>-|TRBV5-4|17|-|TRBJ1-2
CASSLGRETFGSDGYTF
TGTGCCAGCAGCTTGGGCCGGGAAACGTTCGGGTCGGATGGCTACACCTTC
>TRBD2|TRBV13|16|-|TRBJ2-1
CASSPRLAGPLWEQFF
TGTGCCAGCAGCCCCCGACTAGCGGGGCCACTATGGGAGCAGTTCTTC
>-|TRBV9|15|-|TRBJ1-3
CASSPQTGLRDTIYF
TGTGCCAGCAGCCCCCAGACGGGGTTAAGAGACACCATATATTTT
>TRBD1|TRBV7-3|22|-|TRBJ1-6
CASSLLLRDRGARGSYNSPLHF
TGTGCCAGCAGCTTATTGCTAAGGGACAGGGGTGCGAGAGGATCCTATAATTCACCCCTCCACTTT
>TRBD1|TRBV6-5|13|once|TRBJ1-2
CASRGTGGLGYTF
TGTGCCAGCAGAGGGACAGGGGGCCTCGGCTACACCTTC
>-|TRBV5-5|11|-|TRBJ1-1
CASSPGTEAFF
TGTGCCAGCAGCCCCGGCACTGAAGCTTTCTTT
>TRBD1|TRBV9|14|-|TRBJ1-4
CASSGGQGNEKLFF
TGTGCCAGCAGCGGAGGACAGGGTAATGAAAAACTGTTTTTT
>TRBD1|TRBV7-8|15|-|TRBJ2-3
CASSYRTGATDTQYF
TGTGCCAGCAGCTACCGGACAGGGGCCACAGATACGCAGTATTTT
>-|TRBV4-2|13|-|TRBJ2-7
CASSQPSSYEQYF
TGTGCCAGCAGCCAGCCGAGCTCCTACGAGCAGTACTTC
>TRBD1|TRBV28|17|-|TRBJ2-2
CASSSVPGAGGTGELFF
TGTGCCAGCAGTTCCGTGCCCGGGGCAGGGGGCACCGGGGAGCTGTTTTTT
>-|TRBV9|13|-|TRBJ2-2
CASALGGAGELFF
TGTGCCAGCGCGTTAGGGGGGGCCGGGGAGCTGTTTTTT
>-|TRBV19|15|-|TRBJ1-1
CASSITGVAGAEAFF
TGTGCCAGTAGTATAACGGGGGTGGCGGGTGCTGAAGCTTTCTTT
>TRBD2|TRBV6-1|15|-|TRBJ2-1
CASSVLAGGMDEQFF
TGTGCCAGCAGTGTACTAGCGGGGGGTATGGATGAGCAGTTCTTC
>TRBD1|TRBV11-2|16|-|TRBJ2-7
CASSLAGTGGIYEQYF
TGTGCCAGCAGCTTAGCTGGGACAGGGGGCATTTACGAGCAGTACTTC
>TRBD1|TRBV5-4|16|-|TRBJ1-2
CASSLGQGLSNYGYTF
TGTGCCAGCAGCTTAGGACAGGGTCTCTCTAACTATGGCTACACCTTC
>TRBD2|TRBV7-7|21|once|TRBJ2-3
CASSLAGERGEYRICTDTQYF
TGTGCCAGCAGCTTAGCGGGTGAGCGGGGGGAATACCGGATATGCACAGATACGCAGTATTTT
>-|TRBV30|12|-|TRBJ1-2
CACQGTNYGYTF
TGTGCCTGTCAGGGTACGAACTATGGCTACACCTTC
>-|TRBV19|14|-|TRBJ1-1
CASSTGKGNTEAFF
TGTGCCAGTAGTACCGGGAAGGGGAACACTGAAGCTTTCTTT
>TRBD2|TRBV27|15|-|TRBJ2-1
CASGRTSGIYNEQFF
TGTGCCAGCGGGCGGACTAGCGGGATCTACAATGAGCAGTTCTTC
>TRBD1|TRBV19|13|once|TRBJ2-7
CATSSWTGLEQYF
TGTGCCACCTCCTCCTGGACAGGGCTCGAGCAGTACTTC
>-|TRBV15|15|-|TRBJ1-1
CATSRQRGFESEAFF
TGTGCCACCAGCAGACAGCGGGGTTTCGAGTCAGAAGCTTTCTTT
>-|TRBV7-8|12|-|TRBJ2-1
CASSFRSDEQFF
TGTGCCAGCAGCTTTAGGAGCGATGAGCAGTTCTTC
>-|TRBV12-5|15|-|TRBJ2-1
CATTSLREGINEQFF
TGTGCTACCACTTCCTTGCGGGAAGGCATCAATGAGCAGTTCTTC
>TRBD1|TRBV9|16|-|TRBJ1-2
CASSLRQGALPYGYTF
TGTGCCAGCAGCCTCCGGCAGGGGGCCCTCCCCTATGGCTACACCTTC
>-|TRBV11-3|12|-|TRBJ2-7
CASSFKGHEQYF
TGTGCCAGCAGCTTTAAGGGGCACGAGCAGTACTTC
>-|TRBV30|13|-|TRBJ2-5
CAWSVLEGETQYF
TGTGCCTGGAGTGTACTGGAGGGCGAGACCCAGTACTTC
>-|TRBV13|14|-|TRBJ1-2
CASSLATASYGYTF
TGTGCCAGCAGCTTAGCGACAGCCTCCTATGGCTACACCTTC
>TRBD1|TRBV6-5|16|-|TRBJ2-2
CASSYSSTGFTGELFF
TGTGCCAGCAGTTACTCATCGACAGGGTTCACCGGGGAGCTGTTTTTT
>TRBD1|TRBV5-6|15|-|TRBJ1-1
CASRDGTGGNTEAFF
TGTGCCAGCAGGGACGGGACAGGCGGGAACACTGAAGCTTTCTTT
>-|TRBV19|17|-|TRBJ1-4
CASSMVGGHTRLEKLFF
TGTGCCAGTAGTATGGTCGGTGGACACACCCGTCTTGAAAAACTGTTTTTT
>TRBD1|TRBV10-3|14|few|TRBJ1-2
CASWTGSPNYGYTF
TGTGCCAGCTGGACAGGGTCCCCTAACTATGGCTACACCTTC
>-|TRBV6-1|11|-|TRBJ1-2
CASSDLYGYTF
TGTGCCAGCAGTGATCTCTATGGCTACACCTTC
>TRBD1|TRBV7-9|14|-|TRBJ1-2
CASSLPTGGRGYTF
TGTGCCAGCAGCTTACCGACAGGGGGCCGGGGCTACACCTTC
>TRBD1|TRBV2|14|-|TRBJ1-3
CASSEGQGRNTIYF
TGTGCCAGCAGTGAGGGACAGGGGAGAAACACCATATATTTT
>TRBD1|TRBV2|16|-|TRBJ1-3
CASSEQQGRTGNTIYF
TGTGCCAGCAGTGAGCAACAGGGGCGGACTGGAAACACCATATATTTT
>TRBD2|TRBV4-1|15|-|TRBJ2-5
CASSQANSGWETQYF
TGCGCCAGCAGCCAAGCGAATAGCGGGTGGGAGACCCAGTACTTC